The next 29 T cell receptor beta chains were all read from a single sample in a study of identical twins. TCRdb re-called the 5' RACE reads with MiXCR, one entry per CDR3 protein. Of about 520,000 distinct CDR3 sequences listed, roughly a fifth were seen once; the top ten hold around 0.91%. These data also formed part of another study, on T cells expressing NK-cell markers.

Source material: CD4+ T cells sorted from blood. The receptors stem from a woman aged 18 to 35 in good health.

This clonotype was seen ten or more times. This chain joins TRBV29-1 and TRBJ2-7; 8 bases are shared with TRBD2. The CDR3 sequence is 14 residues long. From germline, CDR1 is SQVTM and CDR2 ANQGSEA. Germline trimming cut 7 bases from V and 4 bases from J; bases unmatched to any gene: 12. The CDR3 sequence: CSAGGREGSYEQYF. The CDR3 DNA reads as TGCAGCGCCGGGGGACGGGAGGGGTCGTACGAGCAGTACTTC.

V and J are TRBV20-1 and TRBJ2-5, with TRBD2 identical over 13 bases. The germline gives CDR1 DFQATT, CDR2 SNEGSKA (reference sequence). The CDR3 totals 16 residues. J gave up 5 bases and V 3 bases, and 9 bases lay outside the gene matches. The CDR3 bases are TGCAGTGCTAGCTCTGGGACTAGCGGGGCCGGGGAGACCCAGTACTTC. Its translation: CSASSGTSGAGETQYF.

This chain joins TRBV20-1 and TRBJ1-5; D gene ambiguous. Germline values: CDR1 DFQATT, CDR2 SNEGSKA (reference sequence). V was shortened by 0 bases and J by 0 bases, with 9 bases between the two germline ends. CDR3 length: 15 residues. The CDR3, as DNA: TGCAGTGCTAGAGATAAAGGGAATAGCAATCAGCCCCAGCATTTT. It specifies CSARDKGNSNQPQHF.

This clonotype was picked up a small number of times. The chain employs TRBV29-1 and TRBJ2-3; D is uncertain. Trimming removed 1 base from V and 4 bases from J, with 6 bases in between. CDR1 and CDR2 from the germline V gene are SQVTM and ANQGSEA. The CDR3 consists of 12 residues. CDR3 region: CSVEGLADTQYF. As DNA, the CDR3 is TGCAGCGTTGAAGGGCTGGCAGATACGCAGTATTTT.

This clonotype was seen only a few times. The chain uses TRBV7-3 and TRBJ2-7; D is perhaps TRBD2 (6 bases). Germline V gene sequence: CDR1 SGHTA, CDR2 FQGTGA. The CDR3 is 15 residues long. V lost 2 bases and J 0 bases, leaving 11 bases between the germline ends. CDR3 region: CASSLGGSRSYEQYF. The CDR3 DNA reads as TGTGCCAGCAGCTTAGGGGGGTCCCGCTCCTACGAGCAGTACTTC.

CDR3 bases: TGCAGTGCCCCAGGGGGTATTAAGAACGAGCAGTACTTC. This sequence encodes CSAPGGIKNEQYF. This chain links TRBV20-1 with TRBJ2-7; TRBD1 matches 7 bases. The germline V gene has CDR1 DFQATT and CDR2 SNEGSKA (reference sequence). The CDR3 has 13 residues. J gave up 5 bases and V 6 bases, and 10 bases lay outside the gene matches.

Here the CDR3 reads CASRSERAEAFF. CDR3 in DNA: TGTGCCAGCAGGTCGGAAAGGGCTGAAGCTTTCTTT. The chain joins TRBV27 to TRBJ1-1; no definite D call. This CDR3 is 12 amino acids long. Trimming pared 6 bases from V and 6 bases from J, leaving 11 bases between. The germline V gene encodes CDR1 MNHEY and CDR2 SMNVEV (reference sequence).

V and J are TRBV20-1 and TRBJ2-1; D is unclear. Germline CDR1 is DFQATT and CDR2 is SNEGSKA (reference sequence). The V and J ends lost 3 bases and 9 bases respectively, with 9 bases between them. The CDR3 loop spans 11 amino acids. This chain's CDR3 is CSASVVGEQFF. The CDR3 DNA is TGCAGTGCTAGCGTCGTTGGTGAGCAGTTCTTC.

The table lists this clonotype with a few counts. The gene calls are TRBV24-1 and TRBJ2-1; D is uncertain. The CDR3 consists of 16 residues. The V gene lost 5 bases and the J gene lost 2 bases, with 15 bases spanning the gap. The V gene's germline CDR1 is KGHDR and CDR2 SFDVKD. CDR3: CATSAAGQTTYNEQFF. The CDR3, as DNA: TGTGCCACCAGTGCGGCCGGGCAGACGACCTACAATGAGCAGTTCTTC.

This clonotype was observed a few times. The V and J genes are TRBV20-1 and TRBJ2-3; 8 bases match TRBD2. Trimming at V came to 6 bases and at J to 8 bases, leaving 16 bases not matched to a gene. CDR1 is DFQATT and CDR2 is SNEGSKA in the germline V gene (reference sequence). The CDR3 length is 15 residues. The CDR3 DNA follows: TGCAGTGCCGGGGAGCGGGGGTCGGGTCTGGGTACGCAGTATTTT. Its protein product is CSAGERGSGLGTQYF.

This sequence joins TRBV5-1 and TRBJ1-1; perhaps TRBD1 as D (5 bases). Germline-derived CDR1 and CDR2 are SGHRS and YFSETQ. The germline V and J ends were trimmed by 2 bases and 1 base, with 9 bases remaining between them. This CDR3 comprises 14 residues. CDR3 sequence (DNA): TGCGCCAGCAGCTTACAGGACGGGAACACTGAAGCTTTCTTT. Translating it yields CASSLQDGNTEAFF.

This clonotype was detected a few times. This chain connects TRBV5-1 to TRBJ1-3; no reliable D call. Germline V gives CDR1 SGHRS, CDR2 YFSETQ. V lost 4 bases and J 2 bases, leaving 7 bases between the germline ends. This CDR3 has 13 residues. The CDR3 DNA sequence: TGCGCCAGCAGCGAGGCCACTGGAAACACCATATATTTT. It encodes CASSEATGNTIYF.

This clonotype has a handful of counts. The V and J genes are TRBV5-1 and TRBJ2-1, with TRBD2 as a possible D gene (6 bases). V was pared by 0 bases and J by 9 bases, with 10 bases between. The length of the CDR3 is 13 residues. The V gene's germline CDR1 is SGHRS and CDR2 YFSETQ. The CDR3 loop is CASSLADSGEQFF. CDR3 DNA sequence: TGCGCCAGCAGCTTGGCCGATAGCGGTGAGCAGTTCTTC.

This clonotype was detected only a few times. The chain links TRBV20-1 to TRBJ2-1; the D gene could be TRBD1 or TRBD2 (5 bases each). Germline CDR1 reads DFQATT; CDR2 reads SNEGSKA (reference sequence). Trimming took 1 base from V and 7 from J, leaving 11 bases between them. This CDR3 comprises 13 residues. CDR3 amino acids: CSARAPWGNEQFF. As DNA, the CDR3 is TGCAGTGCTAGAGCCCCGTGGGGGAATGAGCAGTTCTTC.

This clonotype was seen at least ten times. The rearrangement uses TRBV29-1 and TRBJ2-3; 9 bases are a match to TRBD2. This CDR3 has 12 residues. The J segment lost 6 bases and the V segment lost 6 bases, leaving 4 bases of the junction unmatched. Germline assignment: CDR1 SQVTM and CDR2 ANQGSEA. The DNA for the CDR3 is TGCAGCGTGGATGGACTAGCGGATACGCAGTATTTT. It codes for CSVDGLADTQYF.

This clonotype was seen only a few times. J is TRBJ2-5 and V is TRBV10-3; D is unresolved. The ends were cut back, 3 bases at V and 5 bases at J, with 7 bases in the middle. This CDR3 is 12 amino acids long. CDR1 is ENHRY, CDR2 SYGVKD, per germline. CDR3 residues: CAISDKGETQYF. In DNA, the CDR3 is TGTGCCATCAGTGACAAAGGGGAGACCCAGTACTTC.

The chain has TRBV20-1 and TRBJ1-2; possibly TRBD1 for D (6 bases). The V and J ends lost 3 bases and 8 bases respectively, with 16 bases between them. The CDR3 extends over 13 amino acids. Germline CDR1 DFQATT, CDR2 SNEGSKA (reference sequence). CDR3 bases: TGCAGTGCTAGCGCATCCCAGGGGATAGGCTACACCTTC. Its protein product is CSASASQGIGYTF.

This clonotype has at least ten counts. This chain connects TRBV10-3 to TRBJ1-5; TRBD1 is a possible D gene (6 bases). The germline CDR1 and CDR2 sequences are ENHRY and SYGVKD. This CDR3 has 14 residues. Trimming pared 8 bases from V and 1 base from J, leaving 12 bases between. Written as DNA, the CDR3 is TGTGCCATCGGGGCCGGGGGCAGCAATCAGCCCCAGCATTTT. It specifies CAIGAGGSNQPQHF.

This clonotype was observed once. The genes are TRBV5-6 and TRBJ2-1, with 7 bases matching TRBD2. This CDR3 has 15 amino acids. Germline CDR1 and CDR2: SGHDT and YYEEEE. J lost 6 bases, V lost 2 bases, and 8 bases had no gene match. The CDR3 is CASSFSITSVNEQFF. The CDR3 DNA reads as TGTGCCAGCAGCTTCTCCATAACTAGCGTCAATGAGCAGTTCTTC.

This clonotype has only a few counts. The chain links TRBV10-3 to TRBJ2-1, with 8 bases identical to TRBD1. There are 15 residues in the CDR3. J lost 4 bases, V lost 6 bases, and 8 bases had no gene match. Per the germline V gene, CDR1 is ENHRY and CDR2 is SYGVKD. The DNA for the CDR3 is TGTGCCATCAGGAGCCCCGGGACAGGTTACAATGAGCAGTTCTTC. Amino acid sequence: CAIRSPGTGYNEQFF.

This clonotype was seen more than once but under ten times. The J gene is TRBJ2-7, the V gene TRBV12-3 or TRBV12-4; possibly TRBD1 for D (6 bases). V lost 4 bases and J lost 3, with 22 bases in between. This CDR3 spans 17 amino acids. Here the CDR3 DNA reads TGTGCCAGCAGTTCCGGGGTTGCGAGGGACAAAGACTACGAGCAGTACTTC. Translated: CASSSGVARDKDYEQYF.

This clonotype was detected only a few times. The genes are TRBV5-5 and TRBJ2-7; 9 bases are shared with TRBD1. V shed 4 bases and J 4 bases; nucleotides not matched to a gene: 9. CDR1 SGHKS and CDR2 YYEKEE come from the germline V gene (reference sequence). The CDR3 consists of 15 residues. CDR3 loop: CASSPNRDRVYEQYF. CDR3 DNA: TGTGCCAGCAGCCCAAACCGGGACAGGGTGTACGAGCAGTACTTC.

The chain carries TRBV6-5 and TRBJ2-3, with D uncertain. Trimming took off 5 bases at V and 7 bases at J, with 7 bases between the two ends. Germline V gene sequence: CDR1 MNHEY, CDR2 SVGAGI. The CDR3 consists of 11 residues. The CDR3 loop reads CASSLGYTQYF. The CDR3 DNA follows: TGTGCCAGCAGTCTTGGGTATACGCAGTATTTT.

This clonotype occurred many times. The chain carries TRBV27 and TRBJ2-7, with TRBD2 matching 9 bases. Germline assignment: CDR1 MNHEY and CDR2 SMNVEV (reference sequence). V gave up 5 bases and J gave up 0 bases; unmatched junction bases: 5. The CDR3 is 15 residues long. This chain's CDR3 is CASSPSGTYSYEQYF. The DNA for the CDR3 is TGTGCCAGCAGTCCTAGCGGGACCTACTCCTACGAGCAGTACTTC.

This clonotype appeared many times. This chain connects TRBV20-1 to TRBJ1-5, with D unclear. Germline loops: CDR1 DFQATT, CDR2 SNEGSKA (reference sequence). The CDR3 extends over 14 amino acids. The V end lost 6 bases, the J end lost 7 bases, and 19 bases lay between the germline ends. The CDR3 is CSARRGNGEQPQHF. The CDR3 DNA is TGCAGTGCGAGGCGAGGGAATGGAGAACAGCCCCAGCATTTT.

The chain employs TRBV9 and TRBJ2-7; D not resolved. The CDR3 runs 12 residues. Looked up from germline, CDR1 is SGDLS and CDR2 is YYNGEE. Between the trimmed V and J ends, which lost 0 bases and 6 bases, there was a span of 7 bases. CDR3 in amino acids: CASSVDEFEQYF. Written as DNA, the CDR3 is TGTGCCAGCAGCGTAGATGAGTTCGAGCAGTACTTC.

This clonotype was observed at least ten times. As DNA, the CDR3 is TGTGCCAGCTCACCATTAGGGGACACCGGGGAGCTGTTTTTT. This sequence encodes CASSPLGDTGELFF. This chain joins TRBV18 and TRBJ2-2; D is perhaps TRBD1 (5 bases). The CDR3 covers 14 residues. Trimming removed 2 bases at V and 3 bases at J, with 7 bases between. Germline assignment: CDR1 KGHSH and CDR2 LQKENI.

The chain links TRBV4-3 to TRBJ2-7; no clear D gene. The V end lost 1 base, the J end lost 7 bases, and 8 bases lay between the germline ends. Germline CDR1 is LGHNA and CDR2 is YSLEER. This CDR3 has 12 residues. The CDR3 loop is CASSQAGEEQYF. CDR3 coding DNA: TGCGCCAGCAGCCAAGCCGGAGAAGAGCAGTACTTC.

This clonotype came up a few times. This rearrangement joins TRBV4-3 to TRBJ2-3; TRBD1 aligns across 10 bases. V shed 0 bases, J shed 4 bases, and the junction held 1 base outside the gene matches. Germline V CDR1 and CDR2: LGHNA, YSLEER. This CDR3 is built from 15 residues. CDR3 DNA: TGCGCCAGCAGCCAAGAGGGACAGGGGTCAGATACGCAGTATTTT. Translated, it gives CASSQEGQGSDTQYF.